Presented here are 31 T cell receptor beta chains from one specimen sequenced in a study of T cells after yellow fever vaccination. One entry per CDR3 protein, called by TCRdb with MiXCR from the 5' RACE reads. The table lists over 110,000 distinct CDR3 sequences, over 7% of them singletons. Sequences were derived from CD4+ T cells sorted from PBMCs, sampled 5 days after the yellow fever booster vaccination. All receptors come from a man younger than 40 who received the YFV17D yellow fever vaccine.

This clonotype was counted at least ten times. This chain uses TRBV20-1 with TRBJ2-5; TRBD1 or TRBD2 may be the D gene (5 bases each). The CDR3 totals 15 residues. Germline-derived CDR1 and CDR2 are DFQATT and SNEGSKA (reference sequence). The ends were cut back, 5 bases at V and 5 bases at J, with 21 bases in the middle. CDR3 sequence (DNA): TGCAGTGCTGGTGGGTCCGGGACGTCAGGGGAGACCCAGTACTTC. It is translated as CSAGGSGTSGETQYF.

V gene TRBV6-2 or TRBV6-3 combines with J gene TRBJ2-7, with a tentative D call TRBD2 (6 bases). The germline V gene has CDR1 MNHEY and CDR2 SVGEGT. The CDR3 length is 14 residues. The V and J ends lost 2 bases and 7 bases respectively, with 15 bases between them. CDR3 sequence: CASSYGGVMREQYF. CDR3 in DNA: TGTGCCAGCAGTTACGGAGGGGTAATGAGGGAGCAGTACTTC.

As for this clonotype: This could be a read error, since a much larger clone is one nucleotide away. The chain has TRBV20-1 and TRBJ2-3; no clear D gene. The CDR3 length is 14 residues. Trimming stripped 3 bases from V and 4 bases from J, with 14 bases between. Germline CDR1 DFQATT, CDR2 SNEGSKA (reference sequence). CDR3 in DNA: TGCAGTGCTAGTGAAGGGAATAGGGCAGATACGCAGTATTTT. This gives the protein CSASEGNRADTQYF.

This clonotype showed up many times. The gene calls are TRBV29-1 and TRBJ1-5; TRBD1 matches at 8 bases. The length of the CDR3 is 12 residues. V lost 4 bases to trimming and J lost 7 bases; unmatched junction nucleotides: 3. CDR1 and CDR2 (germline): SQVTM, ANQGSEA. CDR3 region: CSVGTGGQPQHF. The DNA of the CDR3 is TGCAGCGTTGGCACAGGGGGGCAGCCCCAGCATTTT.

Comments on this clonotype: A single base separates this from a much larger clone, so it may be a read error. In nucleotides, the CDR3 is TGCAGTGCTAGTAGGGGCCTCGGGGAGCTGCTTTTT. It encodes CSASRGLGELLF. V usage is TRBV20-1 and J usage is TRBJ2-2; D is possibly TRBD1 or TRBD2 (5 bases each). The CDR3 is 12 residues long. From germline, CDR1 is DFQATT and CDR2 SNEGSKA (reference sequence).

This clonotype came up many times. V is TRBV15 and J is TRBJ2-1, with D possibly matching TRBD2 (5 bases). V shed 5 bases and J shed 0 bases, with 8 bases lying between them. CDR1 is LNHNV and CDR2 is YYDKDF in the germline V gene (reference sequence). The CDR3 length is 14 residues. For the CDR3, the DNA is TGTGCCACCAGCCCGGGATACTCCTACAATGAGCAGTTCTTC. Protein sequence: CATSPGYSYNEQFF.

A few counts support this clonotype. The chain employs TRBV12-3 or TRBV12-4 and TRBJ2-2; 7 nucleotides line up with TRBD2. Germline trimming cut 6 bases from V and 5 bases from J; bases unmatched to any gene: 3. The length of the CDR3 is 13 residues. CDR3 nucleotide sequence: TGTGCCAGCAGAGGGGAGGGGACCGGGGAGCTGTTTTTT. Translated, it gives CASRGEGTGELFF.

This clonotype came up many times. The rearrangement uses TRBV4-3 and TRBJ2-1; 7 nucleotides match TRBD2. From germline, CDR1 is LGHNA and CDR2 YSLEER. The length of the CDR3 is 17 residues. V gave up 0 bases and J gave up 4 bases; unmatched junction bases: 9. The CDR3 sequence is CASSQDSWEGRYNEQFF. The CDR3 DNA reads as TGCGCCAGCAGCCAAGATTCCTGGGAGGGAAGGTACAATGAGCAGTTCTTC.

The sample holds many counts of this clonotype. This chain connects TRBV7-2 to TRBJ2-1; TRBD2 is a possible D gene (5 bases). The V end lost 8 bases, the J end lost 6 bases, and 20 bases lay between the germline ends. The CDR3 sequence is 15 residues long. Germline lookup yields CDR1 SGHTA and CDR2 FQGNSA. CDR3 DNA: TGTGCCAGCCTGCCCGTAGTAGCGCAATCCAATGAGCAGTTCTTC. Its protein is CASLPVVAQSNEQFF.

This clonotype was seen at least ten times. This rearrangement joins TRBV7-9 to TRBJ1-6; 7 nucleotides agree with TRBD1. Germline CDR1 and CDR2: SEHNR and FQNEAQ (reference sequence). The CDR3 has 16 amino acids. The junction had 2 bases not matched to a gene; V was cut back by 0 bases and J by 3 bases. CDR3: CASSLARQGYNSPLHF. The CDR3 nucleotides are TGTGCCAGCAGCTTAGCCAGACAGGGCTATAATTCACCCCTCCACTTT.

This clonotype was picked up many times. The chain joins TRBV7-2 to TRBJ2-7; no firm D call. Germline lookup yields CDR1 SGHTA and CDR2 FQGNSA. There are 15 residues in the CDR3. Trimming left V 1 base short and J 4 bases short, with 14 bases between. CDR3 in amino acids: CASSLGRHLGYEQYF. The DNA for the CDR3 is TGTGCCAGCAGCTTAGGACGACATCTGGGGTACGAGCAGTACTTC.

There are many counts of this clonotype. The CDR3 DNA reads as TGTGCCAGCAGCCCCGGTCCTGGGCGGACCCAGTACTTC. Protein product: CASSPGPGRTQYF. This sequence joins TRBV7-2 and TRBJ2-5; the D is unclear. CDR1 is SGHTA and CDR2 is FQGNSA in the germline V gene. Trimming removed 5 bases from V and 7 bases from J, with 14 bases in between. The CDR3 is made up of 13 amino acids.

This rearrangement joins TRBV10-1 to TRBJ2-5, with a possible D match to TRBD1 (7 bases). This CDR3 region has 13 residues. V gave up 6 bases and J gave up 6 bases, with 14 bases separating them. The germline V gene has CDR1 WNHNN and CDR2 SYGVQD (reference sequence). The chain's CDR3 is CASSRQGGKTQYF. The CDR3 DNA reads TGCGCCAGCAGCAGACAGGGCGGGAAGACCCAGTACTTC.

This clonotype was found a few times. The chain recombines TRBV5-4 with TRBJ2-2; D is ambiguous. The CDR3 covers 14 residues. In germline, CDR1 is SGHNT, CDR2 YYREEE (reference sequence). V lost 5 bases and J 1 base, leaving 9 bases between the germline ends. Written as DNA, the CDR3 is TGTGCCAGCAGGATAGCCGGGAACACCGGGGAGCTGTTTTTT. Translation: CASRIAGNTGELFF.

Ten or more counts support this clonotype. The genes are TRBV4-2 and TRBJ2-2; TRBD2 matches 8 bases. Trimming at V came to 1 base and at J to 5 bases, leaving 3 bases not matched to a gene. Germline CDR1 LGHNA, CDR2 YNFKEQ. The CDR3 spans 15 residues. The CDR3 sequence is CASSQAGGATGELFF. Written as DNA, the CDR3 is TGTGCCAGCAGCCAAGCGGGGGGGGCTACCGGGGAGCTGTTTTTT.

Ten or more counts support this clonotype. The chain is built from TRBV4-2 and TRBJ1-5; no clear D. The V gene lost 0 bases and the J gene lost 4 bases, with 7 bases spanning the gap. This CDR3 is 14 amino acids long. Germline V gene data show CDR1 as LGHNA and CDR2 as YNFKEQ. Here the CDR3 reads CASSQDAGNQPQHF. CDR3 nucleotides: TGTGCCAGCAGCCAAGATGCGGGTAATCAGCCCCAGCATTTT.

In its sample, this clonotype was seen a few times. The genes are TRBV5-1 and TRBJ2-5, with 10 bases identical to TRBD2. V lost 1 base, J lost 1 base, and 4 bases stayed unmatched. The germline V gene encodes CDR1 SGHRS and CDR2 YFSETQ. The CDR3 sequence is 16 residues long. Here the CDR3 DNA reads TGCGCCAGCAGCTTGCAAGCGGGAGGGAGCCAAGAGACCCAGTACTTC. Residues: CASSLQAGGSQETQYF.

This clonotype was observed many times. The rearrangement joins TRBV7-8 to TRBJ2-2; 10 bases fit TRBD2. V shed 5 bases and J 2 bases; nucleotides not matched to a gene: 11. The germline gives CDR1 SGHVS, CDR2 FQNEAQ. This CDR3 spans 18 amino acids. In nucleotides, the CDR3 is TGTGCCAGCAGCCTCGTGGTAGCGGGAGGCACCAACACCGGGGAGCTGTTTTTT. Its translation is CASSLVVAGGTNTGELFF.

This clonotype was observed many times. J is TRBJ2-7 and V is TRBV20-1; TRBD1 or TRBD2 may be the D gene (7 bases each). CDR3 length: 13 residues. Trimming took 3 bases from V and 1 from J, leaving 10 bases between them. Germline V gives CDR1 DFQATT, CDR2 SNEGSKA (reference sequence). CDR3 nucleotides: TGCAGTGCTAGGCAGGGGGGGTCCTACGAGCAGTACTTC. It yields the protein CSARQGGSYEQYF.

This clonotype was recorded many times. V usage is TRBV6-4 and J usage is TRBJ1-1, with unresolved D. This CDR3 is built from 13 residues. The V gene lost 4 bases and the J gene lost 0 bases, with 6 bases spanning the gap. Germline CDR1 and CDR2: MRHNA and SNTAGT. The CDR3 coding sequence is TGTGCCAGCAGTGTTCGAATGAACACTGAAGCTTTCTTT. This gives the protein CASSVRMNTEAFF.

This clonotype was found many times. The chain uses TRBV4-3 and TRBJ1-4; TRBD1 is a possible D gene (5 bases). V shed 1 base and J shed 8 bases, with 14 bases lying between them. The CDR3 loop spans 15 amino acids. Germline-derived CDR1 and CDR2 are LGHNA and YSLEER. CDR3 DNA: TGCGCCAGCAGCCAAGGGGGGAGCAGGGACGAAAAACTGTTTTTT. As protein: CASSQGGSRDEKLFF.

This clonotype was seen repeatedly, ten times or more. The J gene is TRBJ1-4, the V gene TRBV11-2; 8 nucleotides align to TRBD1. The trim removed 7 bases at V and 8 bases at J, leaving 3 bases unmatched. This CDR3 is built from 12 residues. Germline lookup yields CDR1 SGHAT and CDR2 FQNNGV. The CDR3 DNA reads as TGTGCCAGCACACAGGGGGAGGAAAAACTGTTTTTT. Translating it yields CASTQGEEKLFF.

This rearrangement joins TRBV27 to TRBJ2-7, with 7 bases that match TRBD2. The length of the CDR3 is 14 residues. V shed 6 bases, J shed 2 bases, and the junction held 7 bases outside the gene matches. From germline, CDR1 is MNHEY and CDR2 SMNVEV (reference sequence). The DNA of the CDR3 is TGTGCCAGCAGGCGGTGGGGGGGAGCCTACGAGCAGTACTTC. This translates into CASRRWGGAYEQYF.

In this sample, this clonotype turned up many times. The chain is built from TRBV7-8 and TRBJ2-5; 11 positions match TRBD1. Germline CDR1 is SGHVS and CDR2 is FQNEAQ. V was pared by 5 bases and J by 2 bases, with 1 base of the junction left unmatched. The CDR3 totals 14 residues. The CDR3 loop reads CASSRDRGQETQYF. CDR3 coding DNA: TGTGCCAGCAGCAGGGACAGGGGGCAAGAGACCCAGTACTTC.

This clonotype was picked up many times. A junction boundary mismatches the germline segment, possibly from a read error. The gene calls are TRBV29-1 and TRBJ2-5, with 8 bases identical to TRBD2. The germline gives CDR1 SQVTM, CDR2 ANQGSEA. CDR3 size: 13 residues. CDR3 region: CSVLRPGLEPQYF. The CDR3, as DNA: TGCAGCGTCCTCCGCCCGGGACTAGAGCCCCAGTACTTC.

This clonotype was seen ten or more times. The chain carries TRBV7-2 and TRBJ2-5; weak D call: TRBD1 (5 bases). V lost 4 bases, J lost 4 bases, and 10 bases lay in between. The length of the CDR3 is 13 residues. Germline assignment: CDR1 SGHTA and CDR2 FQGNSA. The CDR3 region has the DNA TGTGCCAGCAGCTCCTCAGGGTTAGAGACCCAGTACTTC. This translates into CASSSSGLETQYF. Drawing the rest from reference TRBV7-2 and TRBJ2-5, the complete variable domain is GAGVSQSPSNKVTEKGKDVELRCDPISGHTALYWYRQSLGQGLEFLIYFQGNSAPDKSGLPSDRFSAERTGGSVSTLTIQRTQQEDSAVYLCASSSSGLETQYFGPGTRLLVL.

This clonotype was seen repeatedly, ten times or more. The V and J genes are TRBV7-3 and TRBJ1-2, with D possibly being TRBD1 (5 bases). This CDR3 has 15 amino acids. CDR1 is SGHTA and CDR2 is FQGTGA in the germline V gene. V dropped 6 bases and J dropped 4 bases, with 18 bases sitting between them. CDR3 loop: CASRSPGPFPYGYTF. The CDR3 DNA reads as TGTGCCAGCAGATCACCGGGACCGTTCCCCTATGGCTACACCTTC. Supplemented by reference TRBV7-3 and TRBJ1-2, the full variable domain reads GAGVSQTPSNKVTEKGKYVELRCDPISGHTALYWYRQSLGQGPEFLIYFQGTGAADDSGLPNDRFFAVRPEGSVSTLKIQRTERGDSAVYLCASRSPGPFPYGYTFGSGTRLTVV.

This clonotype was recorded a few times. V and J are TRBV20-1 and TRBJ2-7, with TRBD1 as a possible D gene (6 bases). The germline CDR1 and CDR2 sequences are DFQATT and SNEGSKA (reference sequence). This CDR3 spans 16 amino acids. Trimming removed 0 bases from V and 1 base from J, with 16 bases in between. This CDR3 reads CSARDRAQGGSYEQYF. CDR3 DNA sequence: TGCAGTGCTAGAGATCGGGCACAGGGCGGATCCTACGAGCAGTACTTC.

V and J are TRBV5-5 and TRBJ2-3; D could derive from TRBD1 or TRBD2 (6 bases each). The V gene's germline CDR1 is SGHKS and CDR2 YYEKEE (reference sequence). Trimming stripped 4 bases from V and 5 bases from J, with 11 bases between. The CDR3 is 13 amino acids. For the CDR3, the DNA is TGTGCCAGCAGCATAGGGGGGAAAGATACGCAGTATTTT. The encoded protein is CASSIGGKDTQYF.

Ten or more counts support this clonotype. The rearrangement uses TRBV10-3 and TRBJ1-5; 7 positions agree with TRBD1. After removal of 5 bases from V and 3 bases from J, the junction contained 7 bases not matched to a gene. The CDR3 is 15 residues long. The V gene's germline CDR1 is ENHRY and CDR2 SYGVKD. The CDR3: CAISMTGSNNQPQHF. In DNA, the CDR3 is TGTGCCATCAGTATGACAGGGTCGAACAATCAGCCCCAGCATTTT.

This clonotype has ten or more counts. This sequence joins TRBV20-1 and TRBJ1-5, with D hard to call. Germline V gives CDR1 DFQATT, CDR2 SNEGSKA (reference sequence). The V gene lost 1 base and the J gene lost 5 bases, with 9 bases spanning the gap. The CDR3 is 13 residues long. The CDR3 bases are TGCAGTGCTAGAGCGGAAATAGATCAGCCCCAGCATTTT. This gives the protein CSARAEIDQPQHF.